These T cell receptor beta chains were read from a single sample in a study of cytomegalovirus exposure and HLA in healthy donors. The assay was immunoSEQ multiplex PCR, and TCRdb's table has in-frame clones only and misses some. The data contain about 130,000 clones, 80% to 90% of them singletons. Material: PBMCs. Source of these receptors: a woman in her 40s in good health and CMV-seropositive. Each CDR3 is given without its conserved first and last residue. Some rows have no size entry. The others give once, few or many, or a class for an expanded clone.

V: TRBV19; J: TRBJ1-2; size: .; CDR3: ASSTSRDFGYT
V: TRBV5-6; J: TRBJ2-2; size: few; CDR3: ASSHGTSGIFGELF
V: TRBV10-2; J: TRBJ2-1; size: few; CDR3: ASRKIRSPGTGEPYNEQF
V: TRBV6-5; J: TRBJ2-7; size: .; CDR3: ASSRGLAGYYEQY
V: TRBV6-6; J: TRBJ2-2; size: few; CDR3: ASNHRENTGELF
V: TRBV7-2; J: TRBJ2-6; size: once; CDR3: ASKKPTSSGANVLT
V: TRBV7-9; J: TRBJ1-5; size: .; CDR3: ASSQGQGVFQPQH
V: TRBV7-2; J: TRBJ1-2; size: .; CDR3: ASSLGSRGGYGYT
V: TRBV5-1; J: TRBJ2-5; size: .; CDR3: ASSSIAGGFREVTQY
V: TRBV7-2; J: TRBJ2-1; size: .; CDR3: ASRRTGNNEQF
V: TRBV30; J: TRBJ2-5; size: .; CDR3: AWTTSGVGAQY
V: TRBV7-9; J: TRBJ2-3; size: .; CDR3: ASSIASLAGGIATDTQY
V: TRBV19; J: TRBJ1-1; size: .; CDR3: ASLKQVISFTEAF
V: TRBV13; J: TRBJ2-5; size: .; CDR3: ASSLSRQGRETQY
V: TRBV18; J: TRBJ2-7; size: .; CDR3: ASSDTGKTGYEQY
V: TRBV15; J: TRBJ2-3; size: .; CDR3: ATSRDNRAQY
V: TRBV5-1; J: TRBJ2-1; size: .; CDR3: ASSSTSGAINEQF
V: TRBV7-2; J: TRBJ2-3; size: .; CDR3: ASSSGSVTDTQY
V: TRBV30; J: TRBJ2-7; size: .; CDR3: AWRTSGASYEQY
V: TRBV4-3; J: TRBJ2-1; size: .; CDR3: ASSQDGPGSSYNEQF
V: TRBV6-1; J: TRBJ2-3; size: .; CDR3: ASSPLGDTQY
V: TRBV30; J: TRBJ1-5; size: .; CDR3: AWSRGTGQPQH
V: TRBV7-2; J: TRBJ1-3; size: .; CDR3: ASRKPYSGNTIY
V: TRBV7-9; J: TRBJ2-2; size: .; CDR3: ASSSAGLTGELF
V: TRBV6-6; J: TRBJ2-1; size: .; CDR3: ASSGAPGQF
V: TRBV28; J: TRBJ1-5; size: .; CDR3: ASSSSPGPQH
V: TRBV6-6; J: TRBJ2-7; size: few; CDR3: ASGYSGAYEQY
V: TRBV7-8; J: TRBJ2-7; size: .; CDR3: ASSFPRTGLSSYEQY
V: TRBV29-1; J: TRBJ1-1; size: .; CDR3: SVLPTGGEVAF
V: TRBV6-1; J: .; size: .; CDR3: ASSAQVTYEQY
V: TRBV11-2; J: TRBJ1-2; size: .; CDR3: ASSPMGMDYGYT
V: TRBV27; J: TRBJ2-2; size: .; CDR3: ASRLTGAGELF
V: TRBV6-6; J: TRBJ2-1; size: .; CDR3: ASNPGGARLSEQF
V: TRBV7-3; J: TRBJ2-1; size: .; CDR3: ASSLSGGEQF
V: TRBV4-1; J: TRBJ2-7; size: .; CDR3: ASSHLPGLGSYEQY
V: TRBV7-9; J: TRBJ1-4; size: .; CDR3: ASSIPFGVFATNEKLF
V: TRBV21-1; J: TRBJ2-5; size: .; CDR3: ASSKSSGRARETQY
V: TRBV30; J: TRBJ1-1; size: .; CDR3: ALEDSLNTEAF
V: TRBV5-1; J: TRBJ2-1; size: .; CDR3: ASSLRWERTYNEQF
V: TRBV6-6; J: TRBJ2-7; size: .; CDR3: ASGRGGYEQY